A selection of T cell receptor beta chains follows, all from one sample in a study of CD8 T cells in Susac syndrome. Each CDR3 protein gets one entry after TCRdb re-called the immunoSEQ multiplex PCR reads with MiXCR. Here the sample spans roughly 47,000 distinct CDR3 sequences, around 92% being singletons. The sequenced material came from CD8+ T cells from PBMCs. The receptors shown here come from a human donor in good health. Both conserved end residues are part of each CDR3. D genes are given only for firm matches. A row's size may be missing; if present it is once, few, many or a size class.

J,size,D,length,V,CDR3,DNA
TRBJ2-3,-,TRBD2,15,TRBV5-4,CASSFGRLAGDTQYF,TGTGCCAGCAGCTTTGGAAGACTAGCGGGAGATACGCAGTATTTT
TRBJ2-1,-,-,13,TRBV27,CASSLYSRNEQFF,TGTGCCAGCAGTTTATACTCAAGGAATGAGCAGTTCTTC
TRBJ2-5,-,TRBD1,14,TRBV7-8,CASSWGQGAETQYF,TGTGCCAGCAGCTGGGGACAGGGGGCTGAGACCCAGTACTTC
TRBJ2-5,-,-,17,TRBV5-6,CASSLVRAIPFGETQYF,TGTGCCAGCAGCTTGGTGAGGGCGATACCCTTTGGAGAGACCCAGTACTTC
TRBJ1-2,-,-,14,TRBV5-1,CASSVGAFLYGYTF,TGCGCCAGCAGCGTAGGAGCGTTTCTCTATGGCTACACCTTC
TRBJ2-7,-,-,14,TRBV12-3/TRBV12-4,CASSASDRKYEQYF,TGTGCCAGCAGTGCGTCGGACAGAAAATACGAGCAGTACTTC
TRBJ2-3,few,TRBD2,15,TRBV6-1,CASGRTSGSSDTQYF,TGTGCCAGCGGACGGACTAGCGGGAGCTCAGATACGCAGTATTTT
TRBJ2-7,-,-,13,TRBV4-1,CASSPGTNYEQYF,TGCGCCAGCAGCCCAGGGACAAACTACGAGCAGTACTTC
TRBJ2-1,-,-,15,TRBV4-1,CASSQEVGLNNEQFF,TGCGCCAGCAGCCAAGAGGTGGGATTGAACAATGAGCAGTTCTTC
TRBJ2-1,-,-,14,TRBV28,CASSLPGTNNEQFF,TGTGCCAGCAGTTTGCCCGGGACAAACAATGAGCAGTTCTTC